This entry is about one TCR beta chain. Its target is not known. The CDR3 is made up of 12 amino acids. The V gene's germline CDR1 is GTSNPN and CDR2 SVGIG (reference sequence). The germline V and J ends were trimmed by 5 bases and 11 bases, with 18 bases remaining between them. This entry is derived from a study of OX40 agonist ivuxolimab in advanced cancers. Study-wide context: Approximately 41% of patients had received prior checkpoint inhibitor therapy. Overall study results and limits: On average, CD8+ T cells had more expanded clones than CD4+.

Libraries were prepared by immunoSEQ multiplex PCR; TCRdb keeps only in-frame clonotypes and omits some of them. The sample records fewer than 45,000 clones, under 85% being singletons. The specimen comprised CD4+ or CD8+ T cells sorted from blood, sampled in a trial of the OX40 agonist ivuxolimab. The receptor was derived from an adult with an advanced solid tumor such as melanoma, head and neck, liver or kidney cancer. The V gene is TRBV30, the J gene TRBJ1-1; D is unclear. CDR3 DNA sequence: TGTGCCTGGGTACGATGGTCGAACGAGGCTTTCTTT. It codes for CAWVRWSNEAFF.